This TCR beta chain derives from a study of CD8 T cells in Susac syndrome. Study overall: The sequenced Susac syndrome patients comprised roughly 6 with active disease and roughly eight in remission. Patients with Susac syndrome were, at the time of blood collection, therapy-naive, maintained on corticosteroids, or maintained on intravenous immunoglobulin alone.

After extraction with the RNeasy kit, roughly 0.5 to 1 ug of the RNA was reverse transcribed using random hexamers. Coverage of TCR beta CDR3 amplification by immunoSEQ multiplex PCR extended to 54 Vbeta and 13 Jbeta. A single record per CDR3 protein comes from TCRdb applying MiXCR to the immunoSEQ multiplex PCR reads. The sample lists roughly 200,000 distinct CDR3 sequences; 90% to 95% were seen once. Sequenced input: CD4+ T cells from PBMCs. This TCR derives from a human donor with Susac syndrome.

Written as DNA, the CDR3 is TGTGCCAGCAGCCGTACGGAGCAGTACTTC. This codes for CASSRTEQYF. The V gene is TRBV7-9, the J gene TRBJ2-7; the D is unclear. The CDR3 is 10 residues long. Germline V gene lookup returns CDR1 SEHNR and CDR2 FQNEAQ (reference sequence). Trimming left V 5 bases short and J 7 bases short, with 6 bases between.